A single sample gave rise to the 23 T cell receptor beta chains below, sequenced in a study of vaccination and CD4 T cells after COVID-19. Treatment: roughly nine-day PBMC culture with coronavirus spike peptide pools or control peptides (ViraFEST assay). The assay that was used to sequence DNA from cultured CD4+ T cells was the Oncomine TCR Beta short-read assay. TCRdb itself ran the PCR reads through MiXCR, one entry per CDR3 protein. Among roughly 2,800 distinct CDR3 sequences listed, around 34% were seen once. These receptors lack a known antigen. Sequencing input: CD4+ T cells from blood, cultured in vitro. These receptors all come from a human donor who had recovered from COVID-19.

A few counts support this clonotype. The chain uses TRBV6-1 and TRBJ1-5, with D possibly being TRBD1 (6 bases). The CDR3 has 14 residues. CDR1 is MNHNS and CDR2 is SASEGT in the germline V gene. Trimming pared 4 bases from V and 5 bases from J, leaving 12 bases between. The CDR3: CASSARRGDQPQHF. The CDR3 region has the DNA TGTGCCAGCAGTGCCCGCAGGGGAGATCAGCCCCAGCATTTT.

This clonotype is labeled as medium-sized (0.01 to 0.1%). The V gene is TRBV2, the J gene TRBJ1-1; 9 nucleotides match TRBD1. The CDR3 consists of 13 residues. V was pared by 8 bases and J by 4 bases, with 5 bases of the junction left unmatched. CDR1 SNHLY and CDR2 FYNNEI come from the germline V gene. CDR3 bases: TGTGCCAGCGGGAAGACAGGGGGCACTGAAGCTTTCTTT. Its protein is CASGKTGGTEAFF.

In this sample, this clonotype turned up a few times. The rearrangement links TRBV12-3 or TRBV12-4 to TRBJ2-2; unclear D gene. The V end was cut by 6 bases, the J end by 1 base, with 9 bases between. The CDR3 is 14 amino acids. DNA of the CDR3: TGTGCCAGCAGCTTGCTCCTGAACACCGGGGAGCTGTTTTTT. It is translated as CASSLLLNTGELFF.

Regarding this clonotype: A clone one base away is much larger, so this may be a read error. This sequence joins TRBV6-1 and TRBJ1-2, with 9 bases lining up with TRBD1. This CDR3 has 15 amino acids. Germline V gene lookup returns CDR1 MNHNS and CDR2 SASEGT. The CDR3 sequence is CASRPPGQGHYGHTF. In nucleotides, the CDR3 is TGTGCCAGCAGACCTCCGGGACAGGGTCACTATGGCCACACCTTC.

The V gene is TRBV6-4, the J gene TRBJ2-2; 11 bases line up with TRBD2. The germline CDR1 and CDR2 sequences are MRHNA and SNTAGT. The V gene end was trimmed by 7 bases and the J gene end by 1 base; junction bases not matched to a gene: 5. CDR3 size: 16 residues. As DNA, the CDR3 is TGTGCCAGCACAACCGGACTAGCGGGGAACACCGGGGAGCTGTTTTTT. This encodes CASTTGLAGNTGELFF.

This clonotype is deemed medium-sized (0.01 to 0.1%). The chain uses TRBV20-1 and TRBJ2-2, with TRBD1 matching 12 bases. CDR3 length equals 15 residues. Germline loops: CDR1 DFQATT, CDR2 SNEGSKA (reference sequence). The ends lost 6 bases at V and 4 bases at J; junction bases unmatched: 6. The CDR3 spells CSARGQGALTGELFF. The CDR3, as DNA: TGCAGTGCCAGGGGACAGGGGGCACTCACCGGGGAGCTGTTTTTT.

This sequence joins TRBV5-8 and TRBJ1-1; D may be TRBD1 (6 bases). The V end lost 3 bases, the J end lost 5 bases, and 14 bases lay between the germline ends. The CDR3 extends over 14 amino acids. Germline V gives CDR1 SGHTS, CDR2 YDEGEE. CDR3 in DNA: TGTGCCAGCAGCTGGGGGCGGGGGTGGACTGAAGCTTTCTTT. This codes for CASSWGRGWTEAFF. The whole variable domain, remainder taken from reference TRBV5-8 and TRBJ1-1, is EAGVTQSPTHLIKTRGQQATLRCSPISGHTSVYWYQQALGLGLQFLLWYDEGEERNRGNFPPRFSGRQFPNYSSELNVNALELEDSALYLCASSWGRGWTEAFFGQGTRLTVV.

For this clonotype: The junction does not match germline at one end; this may be a read error. The chain employs TRBV20-1 and TRBJ1-3; perhaps TRBD1 as D (6 bases). CDR1 is DFQATT, CDR2 SNEGSKA, per germline (reference sequence). The CDR3 extends over 14 amino acids. The CDR3 spells CGAPSRGSGNTIYF. CDR3 nucleotides: TGCGGTGCGCCTAGCAGGGGATCTGGAAACACCATATATTTT.

This clonotype is labeled as large. J is TRBJ1-1 and V is TRBV6-5, with 7 bases aligning to TRBD1. The germline V gene has CDR1 MNHEY and CDR2 SVGAGI. The J segment lost 5 bases and the V segment lost 2 bases, leaving 5 bases of the junction unmatched. CDR3 size: 14 residues. The CDR3 DNA sequence: TGTGCCAGCAGTTACAACAGGGGATTGACTGAAGCTTTCTTT. This gives the protein CASSYNRGLTEAFF.

The chain uses TRBV6-1 and TRBJ1-2, with 10 bases that match TRBD1. Germline assignment: CDR1 MNHNS and CDR2 SASEGT. CDR3 length: 13 residues. J gave up 4 bases and V 6 bases, and 2 bases lay outside the gene matches. The chain's CDR3 is CASRDRGGYGYTF. CDR3 DNA: TGTGCCAGCAGGGACAGGGGGGGCTATGGCTACACCTTC.

CDR3 bases: TGTGCCAGCAGGCGACGACCTGGGGAGGGGGCCAAAAACATTCAGTACTTC. Translated: CASRRRPGEGAKNIQYF. The gene calls are TRBV6-1 and TRBJ2-4; 7 bases fit TRBD2. CDR1 MNHNS and CDR2 SASEGT come from the germline V gene. The CDR3 totals 17 residues. The V gene end was trimmed by 6 bases and the J gene end by 1 base; junction bases not matched to a gene: 12.

The gene calls are TRBV6-5 and TRBJ2-2, with 7 bases matching TRBD1. V shed 4 bases, J shed 7 bases, and the junction held 9 bases outside the gene matches. The CDR3 runs to 15 residues. Germline values: CDR1 MNHEY, CDR2 SVGAGI. The CDR3: CASSSPGGWGGELFF. The CDR3, as DNA: TGTGCCAGCAGTTCACCAGGGGGTTGGGGCGGGGAGCTGTTTTTT.

The CDR3: CSAMTSGETQYF. Written as DNA, the CDR3 is TGCAGTGCTATGACTAGCGGTGAAACGCAGTATTTT. The J gene is TRBJ2-3, the V gene TRBV20-1; 9 bases are a match to TRBD2. The trim removed 4 bases at V and 9 bases at J, leaving 5 bases unmatched. The CDR3 sequence is 12 residues long. CDR1 is DFQATT and CDR2 is SNEGSKA in the germline V gene (reference sequence).

The genes are TRBV11-2 and TRBJ2-7, with D possibly matching TRBD2 (6 bases). V dropped 5 bases and J dropped 0 bases, with 14 bases sitting between them. CDR3 size: 15 residues. Germline V CDR1 and CDR2: SGHAT, FQNNGV. The CDR3 region is CASSQTDGSSYEQYF. In nucleotides, the CDR3 is TGTGCCAGCAGCCAAACGGACGGGAGCTCCTACGAGCAGTACTTC.

The chain joins TRBV10-3 to TRBJ1-1; D remains ambiguous. CDR3 size: 14 residues. The germline gives CDR1 ENHRY, CDR2 SYGVKD. Trimming took off 2 bases at V and 6 bases at J, with 13 bases between the two ends. CDR3 amino acids: CAISETDRVSEAFF. The CDR3 coding sequence is TGTGCCATCAGTGAGACGGATCGGGTTTCTGAAGCTTTCTTT.

V is TRBV5-6 and J is TRBJ1-2, with 9 bases matching TRBD1. V dropped 2 bases and J dropped 8; count of bases not matched to a gene: 4. The CDR3 totals 13 residues. Germline V gene sequence: CDR1 SGHDT, CDR2 YYEEEE. CDR3 DNA: TGTGCCAGCAGCTTCCGGGACAGGGTAGGCTACACCTTC. It specifies CASSFRDRVGYTF.

This clonotype appeared a few times. The CDR3 is CASSLVRGISNSPLHF. In DNA, the CDR3 is TGTGCCAGCAGCCTGGTTCGGGGGATTTCTAATTCACCCCTCCACTTT. The V and J genes are TRBV5-6 and TRBJ1-6, with TRBD1 as a possible D gene (5 bases). V was cut by 4 bases and J by 6 bases, with 17 bases left in between. CDR1 SGHDT and CDR2 YYEEEE come from the germline V gene. CDR3 size: 16 residues.

The CDR3 DNA sequence: TGTGCCAGCAGTTCACAGTGGGATTCACCCCTCCACTTT. Translating it yields CASSSQWDSPLHF. The rearrangement joins TRBV5-8 to TRBJ1-6; D is uncertain. V gave up 5 bases and J gave up 8 bases, with 11 bases separating them. The CDR3 sequence is 13 residues long. Germline CDR1 and CDR2: SGHTS and YDEGEE. The whole variable domain, filled in from reference TRBV5-8 and TRBJ1-6, reads EAGVTQSPTHLIKTRGQQATLRCSPISGHTSVYWYQQALGLGLQFLLWYDEGEERNRGNFPPRFSGRQFPNYSSELNVNALELEDSALYLCASSSQWDSPLHFGNGTRLTVT.

Note on this clonotype: Here the CDR3 omits its conserved ending phenylalanine or tryptophan, so a read error is the likely source. J is TRBJ1-6 and V is TRBV7-9; 7 bases agree with TRBD1. The CDR3 is 13 amino acids. J lost 8 bases, V lost 4 bases, and 2 bases had no gene match. Germline assignment: CDR1 SEHNR and CDR2 FQNEAQ (reference sequence). The DNA for the CDR3 is TGTGCCAGCAGCTCTACAGGGGATTCACCCCTCCACTCT. It is translated as CASSSTGDSPLHS.

The chain couples TRBV20-1 to TRBJ2-5; the D is unclear. V was pared by 6 bases and J by 5 bases, with 16 bases between. There are 13 residues in the CDR3. Germline loops: CDR1 DFQATT, CDR2 SNEGSKA (reference sequence). The CDR3 loop is CSAPPTEWETQYF. CDR3 coding DNA: TGCAGTGCACCACCGACGGAATGGGAGACCCAGTACTTC.

The chain carries TRBV10-2 and TRBJ2-3; TRBD2 aligns across 8 bases. The CDR3 contains 17 residues. Germline trimming cut 6 bases from V and 1 base from J; bases unmatched to any gene: 12. Germline V lookup: CDR1 WSHSY, CDR2 SAAADI. The CDR3, as DNA: TGCGCCAGCAGCGTGAGTCGGAGGCGGGGGGGCACAGATACGCAGTATTTT. Translation: CASSVSRRRGGTDTQYF.

This clonotype was detected a few times. This chain joins TRBV20-1 and TRBJ1-1, with D possibly TRBD1 on 5 matching bases. Germline V gives CDR1 DFQATT, CDR2 SNEGSKA (reference sequence). Trimming left V 5 bases short and J 4 bases short, with 20 bases between. The CDR3 loop spans 15 amino acids. The CDR3 spells CSAVMAGMRGTEAFF. The CDR3 DNA reads as TGCAGTGCTGTTATGGCAGGGATGAGGGGCACTGAAGCTTTCTTT.

V is TRBV12-3 or TRBV12-4 and J is TRBJ1-2; TRBD1 is a possible D gene (5 bases). V lost 5 bases, J lost 5 bases, and 12 bases lay in between. This CDR3 region has 13 residues. This CDR3 reads CASSPGPWYGYTF. The CDR3 bases are TGTGCCAGCAGTCCGGGACCGTGGTATGGCTACACCTTC.